This T cell receptor (beta chain) was retrieved from a study of OX40 agonist ivuxolimab in advanced cancers. The V segment lost 2 bases and the J segment 5 bases; nucleotides outside the gene matches: 12. The CDR3 sequence is 19 residues long. CDR1 is ENHRY and CDR2 is SYGVKD in the germline V gene. Sequencing was performed with immunoSEQ multiplex PCR; in TCRdb, only in-frame clones are kept and a portion is missing. The table records about 45,000 clones, approximately 85% of them present only once. In regard to this clone: Other DNA sequences in this sample translate to the same CDR3.

The V and J genes are TRBV10-3 and TRBJ2-5, with 15 bases fitting TRBD2. This TCR derives from an adult with an advanced solid tumor such as melanoma, head and neck, liver or kidney cancer. The specimen was CD4+ or CD8+ T cells sorted from blood, collected in a trial of the OX40 agonist ivuxolimab. DNA of the CDR3: TGTGCCATCAGTGAGCCGTGGGGACTAGCGGGGGGCCCCCATGAGACCCAGTACTTC. This codes for CAISEPWGLAGGPHETQYF.